Listed here are 2 T cell receptor beta chains from one sample, sequenced in a study of CD8 T cells in ankylosing spondylitis. TCRdb re-derived calls from the 5' RACE reads in MiXCR, one entry per CDR3 protein. The repertoire holds 200,000 to 300,000 distinct CDR3 sequences, with about 10% as singletons. Specimen: blood, either unsorted or a sorted T cell fraction (not recorded which). The source of these receptors is a male donor with ankylosing spondylitis or in good health (not recorded which).

This clonotype was observed many times. The rearrangement uses TRBV5-1 and TRBJ2-7; TRBD1 agrees at 7 bases. V lost 4 bases and J lost 2; bases outside the gene matches: 9. The CDR3 covers 15 residues. CDR1 and CDR2 from the germline V gene are SGHRS and YFSETQ. This chain's CDR3 is CASSDPYRGTYEQYF. For the CDR3, the DNA is TGCGCCAGCAGCGACCCCTACAGGGGTACCTACGAGCAGTACTTC.

This clonotype was recorded a few times. This chain uses TRBV18 with TRBJ2-7; D gene ambiguous. V lost 3 bases and J 1 base, leaving 10 bases between the germline ends. This CDR3 is built from 14 residues. In germline, CDR1 is KGHSH, CDR2 LQKENI. The CDR3 loop is CASSPAGGSYEQYF. The CDR3 bases are TGTGCCAGCTCACCGGCCGGCGGATCCTACGAGCAGTACTTC.